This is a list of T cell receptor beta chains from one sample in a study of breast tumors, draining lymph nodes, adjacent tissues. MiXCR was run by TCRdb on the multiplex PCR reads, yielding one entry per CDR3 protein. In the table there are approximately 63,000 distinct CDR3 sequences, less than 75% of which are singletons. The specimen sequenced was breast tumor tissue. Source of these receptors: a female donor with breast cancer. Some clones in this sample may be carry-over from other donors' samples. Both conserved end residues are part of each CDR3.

CDR3 protein: CASSPRGFQEKLFF
V gene: TRBV12-3/TRBV12-4
J gene: TRBJ1-4

CDR3 protein: CAIRPGQGNYGYTF
V gene: TRBV10-3
J gene: TRBJ1-2

CDR3 protein: CATSRDFGQGPQGCANTGELFF
V gene: TRBV15
J gene: TRBJ2-2

CDR3 protein: CASSMTGEPLHF
V gene: TRBV7-9
J gene: TRBJ1-6

CDR3 protein: CSVEINYGYTF
V gene: TRBV29-1
J gene: TRBJ1-2

CDR3 protein: CASTGGGVTGELFF
V gene: TRBV9
J gene: TRBJ2-2

CDR3 protein: CASRSTGTGGDEQYF
V gene: TRBV5-8
J gene: TRBJ2-7

CDR3 protein: CASSLGSSGVPPIF
V gene: TRBV7-3
J gene: TRBJ2-1

CDR3 protein: CASSFDRGPYNEQYF
V gene: TRBV11-2
J gene: TRBJ2-3

CDR3 protein: CASSWDRTSLIGSPLHF
V gene: TRBV7-9
J gene: TRBJ1-6

CDR3 protein: CAWTYGGFGGYTF
V gene: TRBV30
J gene: TRBJ1-2

CDR3 protein: CASSQTRVDYGYTF
V gene: TRBV11-2
J gene: TRBJ1-2

CDR3 protein: CASSVGQPQHF
V gene: TRBV9
J gene: TRBJ1-5

CDR3 protein: CASSAPGSNTGELFF
V gene: TRBV19
J gene: TRBJ2-2

CDR3 protein: CASKWTSTKETQYF
V gene: TRBV2
J gene: TRBJ2-5

CDR3 protein: CASTGTAYLGYTF
V gene: TRBV6-1
J gene: TRBJ1-2

CDR3 protein: CASSRYSSGGYTF
V gene: TRBV7-2
J gene: TRBJ1-2

CDR3 protein: CSATTLLAKNIQYF
V gene: TRBV20-1
J gene: TRBJ2-4

CDR3 protein: CASSQERVSDSPLHF
V gene: TRBV4-1
J gene: TRBJ1-6

CDR3 protein: CSARGCLGEDEQFF
V gene: TRBV20-1
J gene: TRBJ2-1

CDR3 protein: CAGSQDVSLAGSETQYF
V gene: TRBV3-1
J gene: TRBJ2-5

CDR3 protein: CASSRAGAAQYF
V gene: TRBV4-2
J gene: TRBJ2-5

CDR3 protein: CASGFWEEETQYF
V gene: TRBV12-5
J gene: TRBJ2-5

CDR3 protein: CSARDPGLAGVDPTDTQYF
V gene: TRBV20-1
J gene: TRBJ2-3

CDR3 protein: CASSPTRGNTGELFF
V gene: TRBV2
J gene: TRBJ2-2

CDR3 protein: CASIAGGPVETQYF
V gene: TRBV2
J gene: TRBJ2-5

CDR3 protein: CASSPGLAGGHSSYEQYF
V gene: TRBV2
J gene: TRBJ2-7

CDR3 protein: CAWRARTGGRASYNEQFF
V gene: TRBV30
J gene: TRBJ2-1

CDR3 protein: CASSHGGRARTGTQYF
V gene: TRBV6-7
J gene: TRBJ2-3

CDR3 protein: CASSLVGQESSYNPPLHF
V gene: TRBV7-2
J gene: TRBJ1-6

CDR3 protein: CSARPTSGSPEYF
V gene: TRBV20-1
J gene: TRBJ2-5

CDR3 protein: CSASREKLFF
V gene: TRBV20-1
J gene: TRBJ1-4

CDR3 protein: CASSLVVMGGIDTQCF
V gene: TRBV5-1
J gene: TRBJ2-3

CDR3 protein: CASSLFQGAVGNTIYF
V gene: TRBV7-2
J gene: TRBJ1-3

CDR3 protein: CASSLAQGYSSPLHF
V gene: TRBV7-2
J gene: TRBJ1-6

CDR3 protein: CASGHATRRSYNEQFF
V gene: TRBV30
J gene: TRBJ2-1

CDR3 protein: CASRLTRGNTQPQHF
V gene: TRBV7-9
J gene: TRBJ1-5

CDR3 protein: CSARDRGSGTAETSTDTQYF
V gene: TRBV20-1
J gene: TRBJ2-3

CDR3 protein: CASSLVLAAPYTGELFF
V gene: TRBV5-5
J gene: TRBJ2-2

CDR3 protein: CATSSVGYTDTQYF
V gene: TRBV15
J gene: TRBJ2-3

CDR3 protein: CASTRTVQGGGNTF
V gene: TRBV6-1
J gene: TRBJ1-2

CDR3 protein: CASSSPQGSSYEQYF
V gene: TRBV11-3
J gene: TRBJ2-7

CDR3 protein: CSVFPTCSENEQFF
V gene: TRBV29-1
J gene: TRBJ2-1

CDR3 protein: CASSLGQGRREQYF
V gene: TRBV7-9
J gene: TRBJ2-7

CDR3 protein: CASSTYLAGGKTDTQYF
V gene: TRBV19
J gene: TRBJ2-3

CDR3 protein: CGADSVAEQFF
V gene: TRBV20-1
J gene: -

CDR3 protein: CASTTRTYNEQFF
V gene: TRBV5-8
J gene: TRBJ2-1

CDR3 protein: CSENVFSSYNEQFF
V gene: TRBV29-1
J gene: TRBJ2-1

CDR3 protein: CASSLGTGIDYGYTF
V gene: TRBV5-5
J gene: TRBJ1-2

CDR3 protein: CATSASTGGITDTQYF
V gene: TRBV24-1
J gene: TRBJ2-3

CDR3 protein: CSVLPWTSGSGGELFF
V gene: TRBV29-1
J gene: TRBJ2-2

CDR3 protein: CASSLGPTGGYGYTF
V gene: TRBV11-2
J gene: TRBJ1-2

CDR3 protein: CAAGQQNTGELFF
V gene: TRBV25-1
J gene: TRBJ2-2

CDR3 protein: CASTRLAGGEQYF
V gene: TRBV9
J gene: TRBJ2-7

CDR3 protein: CASSVRTAPYNEQFF
V gene: TRBV2
J gene: TRBJ2-1

CDR3 protein: CASSLEPTGGLGNTIYF
V gene: TRBV5-8
J gene: TRBJ1-3

CDR3 protein: CASSEGLMRPQHF
V gene: TRBV10-1
J gene: TRBJ1-5